This T cell receptor (beta chain) was recorded in a study of blood T cell repertoires in COVID-19. Looking at the study overall: Spain, Italy and the United States supplied samples that represented acute and convalescent COVID-19. In each case, the material was cDNA or gDNA derived from T cells, B-cell-depleted T cells, or PBMCs.

The CDR3 runs to 17 residues. Germline CDR1 reads SGHTA; CDR2 reads FQGNSA. V trimming: 6 bases; J trimming: 6 bases; junction bases outside the gene matches: 15. As processed by the authors: Reference gene primer amplification in the assay estimated nucleated cell counts. Profiled with immunoSEQ multiplex PCR; TCRdb holds only in-frame clones, not every one. V and J calls and clone size are copied from that table; D and trimming were computed from the DNA. The sample yields roughly 140,000 clones, approximately 80% seen once. Input material: peripheral blood. This receptor was obtained from a woman aged 50 to 60 in a cohort sampled during active or convalescent COVID-19. The rearrangement links TRBV7-2 to TRBJ2-1; 9 bases match TRBD2. CDR3 residues: CASRLKFAGGLVNEQFF. The DNA of the CDR3 is TGTGCCAGCAGACTTAAGTTTGCGGGGGGGCTTGTCAATGAGCAGTTCTTC.